This T cell receptor beta chain was sequenced for a study of blood T cell repertoires in COVID-19. This clone is a singleton in its sample. Per the germline V gene, CDR1 is MNHEY and CDR2 is SVGAGI. The CDR3 extends over 13 amino acids. The V gene lost 6 bases and the J gene lost 7 bases, with 16 bases spanning the gap. TCRdb keeps only in-frame clones here, not all; method: immunoSEQ multiplex PCR. The sample has 400,000 or so clones; around 90% are singletons. Sequenced sample: PBMCs or T cells enriched from blood (not recorded which). This receptor was taken from a woman aged 40 to 50 with acute COVID-19. This chain links TRBV6-5 with TRBJ2-7; perhaps TRBD1 as D (6 bases). CDR3 DNA sequence: TGTGCCAGCAGACTACAAACACAGGGAGAGCAGTACTTC. It yields the protein CASRLQTQGEQYF.